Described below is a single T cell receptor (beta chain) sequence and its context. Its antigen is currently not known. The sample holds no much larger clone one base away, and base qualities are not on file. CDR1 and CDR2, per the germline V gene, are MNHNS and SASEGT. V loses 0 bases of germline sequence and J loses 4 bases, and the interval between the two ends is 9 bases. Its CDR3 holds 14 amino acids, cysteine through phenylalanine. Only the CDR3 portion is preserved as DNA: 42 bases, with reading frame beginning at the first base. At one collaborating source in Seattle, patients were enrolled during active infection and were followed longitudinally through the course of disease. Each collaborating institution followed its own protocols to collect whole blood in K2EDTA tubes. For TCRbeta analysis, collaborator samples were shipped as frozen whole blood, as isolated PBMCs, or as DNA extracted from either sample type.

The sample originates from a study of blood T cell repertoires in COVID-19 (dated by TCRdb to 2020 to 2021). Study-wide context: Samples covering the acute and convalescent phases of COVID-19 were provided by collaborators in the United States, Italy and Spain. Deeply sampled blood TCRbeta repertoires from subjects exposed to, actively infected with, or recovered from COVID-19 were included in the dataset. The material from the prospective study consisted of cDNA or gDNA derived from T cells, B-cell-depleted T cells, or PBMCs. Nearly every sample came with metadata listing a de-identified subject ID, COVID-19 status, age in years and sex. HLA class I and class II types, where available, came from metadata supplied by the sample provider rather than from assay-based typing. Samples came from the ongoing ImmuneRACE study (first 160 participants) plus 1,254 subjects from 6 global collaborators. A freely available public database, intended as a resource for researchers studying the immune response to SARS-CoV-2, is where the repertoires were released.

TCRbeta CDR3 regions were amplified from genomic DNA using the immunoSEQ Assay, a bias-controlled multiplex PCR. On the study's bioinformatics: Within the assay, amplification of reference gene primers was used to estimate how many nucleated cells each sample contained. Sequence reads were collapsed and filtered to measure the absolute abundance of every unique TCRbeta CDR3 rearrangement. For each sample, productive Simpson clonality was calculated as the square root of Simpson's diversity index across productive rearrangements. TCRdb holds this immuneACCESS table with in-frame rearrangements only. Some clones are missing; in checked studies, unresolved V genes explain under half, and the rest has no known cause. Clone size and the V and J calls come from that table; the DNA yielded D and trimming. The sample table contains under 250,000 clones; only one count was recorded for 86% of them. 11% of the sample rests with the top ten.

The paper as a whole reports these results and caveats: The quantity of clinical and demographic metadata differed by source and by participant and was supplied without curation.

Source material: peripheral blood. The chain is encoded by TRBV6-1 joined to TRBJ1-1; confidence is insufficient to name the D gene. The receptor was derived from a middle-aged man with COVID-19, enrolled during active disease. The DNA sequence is TGTGCCAGCAGTGAAGCATACGGTTCCACTGAAGCTTTCTTT. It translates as CASSEAYGSTEAFF.